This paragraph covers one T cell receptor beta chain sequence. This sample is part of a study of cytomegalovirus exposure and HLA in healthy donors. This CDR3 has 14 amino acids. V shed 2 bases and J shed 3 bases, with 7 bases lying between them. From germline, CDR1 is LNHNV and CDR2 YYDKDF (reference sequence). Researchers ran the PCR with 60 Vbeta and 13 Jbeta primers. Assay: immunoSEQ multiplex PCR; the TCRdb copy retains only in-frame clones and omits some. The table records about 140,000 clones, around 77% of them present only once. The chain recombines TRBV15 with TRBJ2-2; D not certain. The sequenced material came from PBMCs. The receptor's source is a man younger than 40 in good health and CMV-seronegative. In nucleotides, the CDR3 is TGTGCCACCAGCAGACCCCTTGACACCGGGGAGCTGTTTTTT. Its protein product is CATSRPLDTGELFF.